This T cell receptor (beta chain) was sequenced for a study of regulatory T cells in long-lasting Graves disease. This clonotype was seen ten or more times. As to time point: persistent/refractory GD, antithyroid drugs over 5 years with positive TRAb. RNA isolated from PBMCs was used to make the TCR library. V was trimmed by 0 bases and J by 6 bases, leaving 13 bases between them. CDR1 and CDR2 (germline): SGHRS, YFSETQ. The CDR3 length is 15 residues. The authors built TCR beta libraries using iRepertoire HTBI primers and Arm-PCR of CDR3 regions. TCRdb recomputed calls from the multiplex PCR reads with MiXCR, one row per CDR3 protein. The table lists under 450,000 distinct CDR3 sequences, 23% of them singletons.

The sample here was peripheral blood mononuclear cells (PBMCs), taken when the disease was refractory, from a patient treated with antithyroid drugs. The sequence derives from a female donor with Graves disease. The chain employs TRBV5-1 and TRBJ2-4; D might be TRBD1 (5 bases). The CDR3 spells CASSLELGPLNIQYF. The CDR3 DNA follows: TGCGCCAGCAGCTTGGAACTGGGGCCCTTAAACATTCAGTACTTC.